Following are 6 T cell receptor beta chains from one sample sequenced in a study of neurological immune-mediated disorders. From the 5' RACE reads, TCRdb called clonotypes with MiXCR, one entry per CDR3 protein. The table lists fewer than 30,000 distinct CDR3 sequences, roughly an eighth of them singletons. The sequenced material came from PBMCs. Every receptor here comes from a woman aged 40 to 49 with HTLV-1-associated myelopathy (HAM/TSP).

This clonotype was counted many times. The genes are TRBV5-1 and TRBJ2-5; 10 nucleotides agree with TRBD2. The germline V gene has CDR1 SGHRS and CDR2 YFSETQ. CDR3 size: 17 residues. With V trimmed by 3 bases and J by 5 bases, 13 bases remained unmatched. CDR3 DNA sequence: TGCGCCAGCAGCTCCCACAGGACTAGCGGTCGTGGGGAGACCCAGTACTTC. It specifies CASSSHRTSGRGETQYF.

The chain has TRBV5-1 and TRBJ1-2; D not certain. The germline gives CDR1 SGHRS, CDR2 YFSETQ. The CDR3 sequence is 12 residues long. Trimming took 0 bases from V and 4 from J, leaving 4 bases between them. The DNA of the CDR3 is TGCGCCAGCAGCTTGGCAAGCTATGGCTACACCTTC. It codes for CASSLASYGYTF.

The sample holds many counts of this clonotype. CDR3 sequence: CASSPEGAGTEAFF. In DNA, the CDR3 is TGTGCCAGCTCACCAGAAGGGGCGGGCACTGAAGCTTTCTTT. V usage is TRBV18 and J usage is TRBJ1-1; D may be TRBD1 (5 bases). V lost 2 bases to trimming and J lost 4 bases, with 11 bases between them. From germline, CDR1 is KGHSH and CDR2 LQKENI. This CDR3 comprises 14 residues. Combining the CDR3 with reference TRBV18 and TRBJ1-1 gives the whole variable domain NAGVMQNPRHLVRRRGQEARLRCSPMKGHSHVYWYRQLPEEGLKFMVYLQKENIIDESGMPKERFSAEFPKEGPSILRIQQVVRGDSAAYFCASSPEGAGTEAFFGQGTRLTVV.

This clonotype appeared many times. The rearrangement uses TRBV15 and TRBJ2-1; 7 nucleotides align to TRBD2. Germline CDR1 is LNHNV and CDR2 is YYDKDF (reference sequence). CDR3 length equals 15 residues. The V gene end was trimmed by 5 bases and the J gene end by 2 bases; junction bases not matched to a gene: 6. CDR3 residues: CATSLRSGAYNEQFF. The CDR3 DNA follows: TGTGCCACCAGCCTAAGGAGCGGGGCCTACAATGAGCAGTTCTTC.

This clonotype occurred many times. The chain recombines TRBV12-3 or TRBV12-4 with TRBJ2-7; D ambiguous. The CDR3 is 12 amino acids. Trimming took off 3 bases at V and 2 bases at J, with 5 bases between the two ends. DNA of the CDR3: TGTGCCAGCAGTTTTGGGACCTACGAGCAGTACTTC. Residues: CASSFGTYEQYF.

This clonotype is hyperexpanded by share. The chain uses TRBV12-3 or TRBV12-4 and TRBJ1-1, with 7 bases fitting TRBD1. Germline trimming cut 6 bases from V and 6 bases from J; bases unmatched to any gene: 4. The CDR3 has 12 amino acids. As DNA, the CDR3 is TGTGCCAGCAGCCCAGGGGGGGCTGAAGCTTTCTTT. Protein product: CASSPGGAEAFF.